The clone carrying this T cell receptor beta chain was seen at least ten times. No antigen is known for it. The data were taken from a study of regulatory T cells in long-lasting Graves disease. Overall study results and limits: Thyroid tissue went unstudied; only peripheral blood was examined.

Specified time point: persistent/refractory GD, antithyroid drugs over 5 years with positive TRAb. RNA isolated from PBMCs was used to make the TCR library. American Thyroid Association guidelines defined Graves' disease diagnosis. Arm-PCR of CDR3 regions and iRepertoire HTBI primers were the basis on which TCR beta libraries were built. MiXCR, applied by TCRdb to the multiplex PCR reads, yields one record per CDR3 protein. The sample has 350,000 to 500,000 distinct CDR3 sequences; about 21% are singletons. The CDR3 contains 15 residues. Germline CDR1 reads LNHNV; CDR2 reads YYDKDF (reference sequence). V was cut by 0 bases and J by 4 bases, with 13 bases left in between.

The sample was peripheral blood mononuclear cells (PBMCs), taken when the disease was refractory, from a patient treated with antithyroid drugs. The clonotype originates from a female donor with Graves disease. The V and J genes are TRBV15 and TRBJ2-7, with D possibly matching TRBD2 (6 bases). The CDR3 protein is CATSRDLRDSYEQYF. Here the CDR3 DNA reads TGTGCCACCAGCAGAGATTTGCGGGACTCTTACGAGCAGTACTTC.